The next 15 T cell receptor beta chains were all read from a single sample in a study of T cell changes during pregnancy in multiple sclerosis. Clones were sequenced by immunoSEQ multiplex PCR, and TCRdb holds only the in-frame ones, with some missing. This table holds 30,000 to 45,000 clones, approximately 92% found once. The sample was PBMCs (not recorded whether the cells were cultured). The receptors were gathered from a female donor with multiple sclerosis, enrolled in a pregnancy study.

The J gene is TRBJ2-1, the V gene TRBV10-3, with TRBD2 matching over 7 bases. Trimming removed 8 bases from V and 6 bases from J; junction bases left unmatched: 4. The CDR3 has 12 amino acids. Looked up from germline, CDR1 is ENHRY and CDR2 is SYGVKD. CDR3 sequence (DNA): TGTGCCATCCAGAGGGAGGGCAATGAGCAGTTCTTC. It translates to CAIQREGNEQFF.

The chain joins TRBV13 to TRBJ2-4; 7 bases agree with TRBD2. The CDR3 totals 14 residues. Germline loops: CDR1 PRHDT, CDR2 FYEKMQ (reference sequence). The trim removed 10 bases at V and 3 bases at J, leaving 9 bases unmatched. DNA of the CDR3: TGTGCCACGAGGGCAGCGGGGCTCAAAAACATTCAGTACTTC. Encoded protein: CATRAAGLKNIQYF.

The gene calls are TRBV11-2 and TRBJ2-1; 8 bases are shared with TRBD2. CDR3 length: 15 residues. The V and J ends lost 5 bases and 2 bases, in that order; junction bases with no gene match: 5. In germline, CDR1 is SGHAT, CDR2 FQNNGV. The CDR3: CASSPLAGAYNEQFF. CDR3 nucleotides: TGTGCCAGCAGCCCCCTAGCGGGCGCCTACAATGAGCAGTTCTTC.

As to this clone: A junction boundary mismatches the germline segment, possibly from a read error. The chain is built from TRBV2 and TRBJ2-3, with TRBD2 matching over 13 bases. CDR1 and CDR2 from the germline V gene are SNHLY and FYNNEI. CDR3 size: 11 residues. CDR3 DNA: TGTGCCAGCAAGGGACTAGCGGGACTTCTTTTT. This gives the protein CASKGLAGLLF.

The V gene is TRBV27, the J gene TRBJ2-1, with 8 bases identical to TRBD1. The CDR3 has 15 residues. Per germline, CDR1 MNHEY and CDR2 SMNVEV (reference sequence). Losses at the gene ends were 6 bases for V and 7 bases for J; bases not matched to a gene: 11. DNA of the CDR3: TGTGCCAGCAGCCCAGGGGGCTTAGTTAGAAATGAGCAGTTCTTC. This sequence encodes CASSPGGLVRNEQFF.

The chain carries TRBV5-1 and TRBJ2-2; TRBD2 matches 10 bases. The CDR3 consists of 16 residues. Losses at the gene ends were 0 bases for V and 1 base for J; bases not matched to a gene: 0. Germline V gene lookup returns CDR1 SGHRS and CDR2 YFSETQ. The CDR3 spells CASSLGLAGNTGELFF. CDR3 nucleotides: TGCGCCAGCAGCTTGGGACTAGCGGGGAACACCGGGGAGCTGTTTTTT. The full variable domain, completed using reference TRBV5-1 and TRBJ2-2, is KAGVTQTPRYLIKTRGQQVTLSCSPISGHRSVSWYQQTPGQGLQFLFEYFSETQRNKGNFPGRFSGRQFSNSRSEMNVSTLELGDSALYLCASSLGLAGNTGELFFGEGSRLTVL.

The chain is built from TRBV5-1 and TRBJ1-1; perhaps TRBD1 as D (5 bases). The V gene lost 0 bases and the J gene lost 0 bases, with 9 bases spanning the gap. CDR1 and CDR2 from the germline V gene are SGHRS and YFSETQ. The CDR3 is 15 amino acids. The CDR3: CASSLVGGLNTEAFF. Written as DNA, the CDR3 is TGCGCCAGCAGCTTGGTCGGGGGGTTGAACACTGAAGCTTTCTTT.

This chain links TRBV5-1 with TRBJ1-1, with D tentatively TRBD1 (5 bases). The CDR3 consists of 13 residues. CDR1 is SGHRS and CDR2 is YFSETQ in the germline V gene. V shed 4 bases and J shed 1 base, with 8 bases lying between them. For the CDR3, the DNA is TGCGCCAGCAGCCGGGACGGGAACACTGAAGCTTTCTTT. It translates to CASSRDGNTEAFF.

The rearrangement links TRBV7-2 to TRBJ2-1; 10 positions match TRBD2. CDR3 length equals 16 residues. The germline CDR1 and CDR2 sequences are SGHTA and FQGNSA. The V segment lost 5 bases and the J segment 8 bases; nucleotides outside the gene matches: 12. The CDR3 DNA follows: TGTGCCAGCAGCCGAGAGCGGGCTAGCGGGAGTCATGAGCAGTTCTTC. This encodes CASSRERASGSHEQFF.

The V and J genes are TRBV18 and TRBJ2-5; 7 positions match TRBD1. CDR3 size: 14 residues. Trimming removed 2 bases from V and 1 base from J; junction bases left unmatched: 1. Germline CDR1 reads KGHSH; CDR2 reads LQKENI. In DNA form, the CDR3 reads TGTGCCAGCTCACCAGGGGACAGCCAAGAGACCCAGTACTTC. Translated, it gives CASSPGDSQETQYF. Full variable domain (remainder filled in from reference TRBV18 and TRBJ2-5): NAGVMQNPRHLVRRRGQEARLRCSPMKGHSHVYWYRQLPEEGLKFMVYLQKENIIDESGMPKERFSAEFPKEGPSILRIQQVVRGDSAAYFCASSPGDSQETQYFGPGTRLLVL.

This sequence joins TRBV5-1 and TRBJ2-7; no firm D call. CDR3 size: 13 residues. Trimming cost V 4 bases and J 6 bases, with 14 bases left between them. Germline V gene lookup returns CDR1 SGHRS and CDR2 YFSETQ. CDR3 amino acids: CASSGEFRSEQYF. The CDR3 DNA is TGCGCCAGCAGCGGGGAATTCCGCTCCGAGCAGTACTTC.

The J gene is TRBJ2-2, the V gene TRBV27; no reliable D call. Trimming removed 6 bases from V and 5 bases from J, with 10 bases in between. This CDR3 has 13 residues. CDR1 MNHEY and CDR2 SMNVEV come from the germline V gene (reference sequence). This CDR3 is CASSLHPTGELFF. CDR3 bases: TGTGCCAGCAGCCTACACCCGACCGGGGAGCTGTTTTTT.

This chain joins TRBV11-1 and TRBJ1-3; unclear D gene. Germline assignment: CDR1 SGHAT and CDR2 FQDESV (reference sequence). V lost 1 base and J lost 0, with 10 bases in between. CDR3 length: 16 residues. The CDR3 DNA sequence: TGTGCCAGCAGCTTAGAGGCCGGCTACTCTGGAAACACCATATATTTT. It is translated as CASSLEAGYSGNTIYF.

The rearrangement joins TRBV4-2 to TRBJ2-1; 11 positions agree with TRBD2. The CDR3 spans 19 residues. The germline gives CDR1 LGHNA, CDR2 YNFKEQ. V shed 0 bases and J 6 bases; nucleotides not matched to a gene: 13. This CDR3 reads CASSQEPIKATSGANEQFF. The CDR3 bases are TGTGCCAGCAGCCAAGAGCCCATAAAAGCGACTAGCGGGGCCAATGAGCAGTTCTTC.

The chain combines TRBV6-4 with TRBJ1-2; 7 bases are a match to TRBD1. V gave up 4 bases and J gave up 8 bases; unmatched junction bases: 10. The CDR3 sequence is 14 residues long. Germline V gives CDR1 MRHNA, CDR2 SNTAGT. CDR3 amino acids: CASSVTGAGSGYTF. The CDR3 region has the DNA TGTGCCAGCAGTGTTACAGGGGCGGGGAGCGGCTACACCTTC.